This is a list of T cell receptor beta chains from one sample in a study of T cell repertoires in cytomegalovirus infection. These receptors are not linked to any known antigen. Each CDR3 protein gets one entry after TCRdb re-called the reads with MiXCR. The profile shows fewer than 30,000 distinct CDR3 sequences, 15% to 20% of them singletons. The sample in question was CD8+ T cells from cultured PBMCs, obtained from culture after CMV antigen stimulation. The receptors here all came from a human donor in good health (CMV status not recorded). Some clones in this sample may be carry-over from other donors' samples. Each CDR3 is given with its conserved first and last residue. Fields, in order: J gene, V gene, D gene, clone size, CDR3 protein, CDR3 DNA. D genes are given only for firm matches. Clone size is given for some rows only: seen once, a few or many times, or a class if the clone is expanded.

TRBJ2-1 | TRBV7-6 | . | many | CASSNTVMGNHNEQFF | TGTGCCAGCAGCAATACAGTTATGGGTAACCACAATGAGCAGTTCTTC
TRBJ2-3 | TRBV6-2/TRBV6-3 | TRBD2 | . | CASSYGGGADTQYF | TGTGCCAGCAGTTACGGCGGGGGGGCAGATACGCAGTATTTT
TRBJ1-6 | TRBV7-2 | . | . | CASSLVDSSYNSPLHF | TGTGCCAGCAGCTTAGTCGACAGCTCCTATAATTCACCCCTCCACTTT
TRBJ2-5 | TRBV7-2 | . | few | CASSLRSGQFQETQYF | TGTGCCAGCAGCCTCCGATCGGGGCAATTCCAAGAGACCCAGTACTTC
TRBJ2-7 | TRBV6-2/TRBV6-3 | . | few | CASSYLRGINYEQYF | TGTGCCAGCAGTTATCTTCGCGGGATCAATTACGAGCAGTACTTC
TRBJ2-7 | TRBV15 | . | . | CATSSAQGEQYF | TGTGCCACCAGCAGCGCTCAGGGCGAGCAGTACTTC
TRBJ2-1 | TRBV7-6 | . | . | CASSLDGGNEQFF | TGTGCCAGCAGCTTAGACGGGGGCAATGAGCAGTTCTTC
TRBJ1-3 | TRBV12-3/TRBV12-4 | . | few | CASSTKLRGVSGNTIYF | TGTGCCAGCAGCACCAAGTTGCGGGGGGTATCCGGAAACACCATATATTTT
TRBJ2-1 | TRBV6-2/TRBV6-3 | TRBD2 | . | CAARLGLAAYNEQFF | TGTGCCGCCCGCCTGGGACTAGCGGCCTACAATGAGCAGTTCTTC
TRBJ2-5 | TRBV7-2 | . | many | CASSLGQGTQTQYF | TGTGCCAGCAGCTTAGGGCAGGGCACCCAGACCCAGTACTTC
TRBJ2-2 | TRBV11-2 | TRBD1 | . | CASRGTGWAGELFF | TGTGCCAGCAGAGGGACAGGGTGGGCCGGGGAGCTGTTTTTT
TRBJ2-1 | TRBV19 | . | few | CASSLWQGVYNEQFF | TGTGCCAGTAGTCTCTGGCAGGGCGTTTACAATGAGCAGTTCTTC
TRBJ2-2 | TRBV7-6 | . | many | CASSESGWSGQGANTGELFF | TGTGCCAGCAGCGAAAGTGGGTGGAGCGGGCAGGGCGCGAACACCGGGGAGCTGTTTTTT
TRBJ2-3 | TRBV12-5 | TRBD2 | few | CASGLVKSGSFSGTQYF | TGTGCTAGTGGTTTGGTTAAGAGCGGGAGTTTCTCCGGTACGCAGTATTTT
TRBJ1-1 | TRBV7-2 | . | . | CASSPQVGGLSEAFF | TGTGCCAGCAGCCCACAGGTCGGGGGTCTGTCAGAAGCTTTCTTT
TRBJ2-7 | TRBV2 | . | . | CASGTTGSYEQYF | TGTGCCAGCGGTACTACAGGGTCCTACGAGCAGTACTTC